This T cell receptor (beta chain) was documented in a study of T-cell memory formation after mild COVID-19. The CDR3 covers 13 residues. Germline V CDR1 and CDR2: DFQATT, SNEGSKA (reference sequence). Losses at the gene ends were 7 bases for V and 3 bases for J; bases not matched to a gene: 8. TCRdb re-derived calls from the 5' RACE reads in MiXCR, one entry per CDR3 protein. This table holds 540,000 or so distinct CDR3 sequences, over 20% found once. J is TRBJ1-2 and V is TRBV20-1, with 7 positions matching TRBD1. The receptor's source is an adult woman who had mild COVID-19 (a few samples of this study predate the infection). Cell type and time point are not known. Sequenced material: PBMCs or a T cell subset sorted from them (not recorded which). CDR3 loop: CSVPGQKDYGYTF. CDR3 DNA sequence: TGCAGTGTCCCGGGACAGAAAGACTATGGCTACACCTTC.